These 26 T cell receptor beta chains came from one sample sequenced in a study of T cells in Graves' hyperthyroidism and ophthalmopathy. TCR beta CDR3 regions were amplified from RNA. When the TCR CDR3 underwent first-round RT-PCR, the HTBI primer set was used. TCRdb re-derived calls from the multiplex PCR reads in MiXCR, one entry per CDR3 protein. Of more than 300,000 distinct CDR3 sequences detected, roughly 15% appear once; the ten largest clones hold around 35%. Sequenced: blood. The receptors come from a woman in her twenties or thirties with Graves' hyperthyroidism that later progressed to Graves' ophthalmopathy.

There are a few counts of this clonotype. This rearrangement joins TRBV6-1 to TRBJ1-2; D gene unclear. Deletions cut 5 bases from V and 6 bases from J, with 13 bases between. Germline CDR1 reads MNHNS; CDR2 reads SASEGT. The CDR3 consists of 13 residues. This CDR3 reads CASSSGGFDGYTF. In DNA, the CDR3 is TGTGCCAGCAGTAGCGGCGGGTTCGATGGCTACACCTTC.

This clonotype has ten or more counts. V is TRBV19 and J is TRBJ2-7, with TRBD1 as a possible D gene (7 bases). Trimming removed 4 bases from V and 0 bases from J, with 13 bases in between. The CDR3 extends over 15 amino acids. CDR1 and CDR2 from the germline V gene are LNHDA and SQIVND (reference sequence). The CDR3 DNA reads as TGTGCCAGTAGTACCACGCGGGACAGCTCCTACGAGCAGTACTTC. Protein sequence: CASSTTRDSSYEQYF.

This clonotype came up many times. This rearrangement joins TRBV27 to TRBJ1-2; TRBD1 might be the D (5 bases). V lost 5 bases and J 3 bases, leaving 16 bases between the germline ends. Germline loops: CDR1 MNHEY, CDR2 SMNVEV (reference sequence). The CDR3 consists of 15 residues. The DNA for the CDR3 is TGTGCCAGCAGTCTCATAGGACGGGGGGACTATGGCTACACCTTC. Protein: CASSLIGRGDYGYTF.

This clonotype was seen more than once but under ten times. This chain connects TRBV9 to TRBJ1-2; D may be TRBD1 (5 bases). The V gene lost 3 bases and the J gene lost 1 base, with 10 bases spanning the gap. CDR3 length equals 14 residues. Germline loops: CDR1 SGDLS, CDR2 YYNGEE. CDR3 DNA: TGTGCCAGCAGCGGGCAGGGTAGTAACTATGGCTACACCTTC. Amino acids: CASSGQGSNYGYTF.

This clonotype occurred a few times. The genes are TRBV7-9 and TRBJ2-1; no reliable D call. Per germline, CDR1 SEHNR and CDR2 FQNEAQ (reference sequence). The CDR3 loop spans 15 amino acids. Trimming shortened V by 5 bases and J by 2 bases, and 13 bases separated the two germline ends. The CDR3 region has the DNA TGTGCCAGCAGCATGACGGCCCTAACCTACAATGAGCAGTTCTTC. Translating gives CASSMTALTYNEQFF.

This clonotype has just one count. The chain links TRBV24-1 to TRBJ2-5, with D perhaps being TRBD1 or TRBD2 (5 bases each). This CDR3 has 13 amino acids. Germline V lookup: CDR1 KGHDR, CDR2 SFDVKD. V was trimmed by 7 bases and J by 5 bases, leaving 13 bases between them. The CDR3 sequence: CATRPGPAETQYF. CDR3 in DNA: TGTGCCACCAGACCGGGACCTGCGGAGACCCAGTACTTC.

Ten or more counts support this clonotype. The chain recombines TRBV12-3 or TRBV12-4 with TRBJ1-5; 8 bases align to TRBD1. This CDR3 has 15 residues. V was clipped by 5 bases and J by 3 bases; unmatched bases: 6. DNA for the CDR3: TGTGCCAGCAGTGAACAGGGGGTTCACAATCAGCCCCAGCATTTT. Protein product: CASSEQGVHNQPQHF.

On this clonotype: Being one base from a much bigger clone, this may be a read error. This sequence joins TRBV10-3 and TRBJ2-6; possible D gene TRBD1, 6 bases. The V end lost 3 bases, the J end lost 2 bases, and 17 bases lay between the germline ends. Per germline, CDR1 ENHRY and CDR2 SYGVKD. This CDR3 spans 18 amino acids. In nucleotides, the CDR3 is TGTGCCATCAGTGACTCCCGACAGGTCGGGGCTGGGGCCAACGTCCTGACTTTC. The encoded protein is CAISDSRQVGAGANVLTF.

This clonotype was counted many times. The chain carries TRBV5-1 and TRBJ2-2; no clear D gene. The CDR3 runs 13 residues. V lost 1 base to trimming and J lost 8 bases, with 9 bases between them. Germline-derived CDR1 and CDR2 are SGHRS and YFSETQ. In DNA, the CDR3 is TGCGCCAGCAGCTTGAATGAACCAGGGGAGCTGTTTTTT. Protein: CASSLNEPGELFF.

This clonotype was recorded at least ten times. This chain's CDR3 is CASSENYGYTF. In DNA form, the CDR3 reads TGTGCCAGCAGTGAGAACTATGGCTACACCTTC. The genes are TRBV25-1 and TRBJ1-2; no clear D. Between the trimmed V and J ends, which lost 3 bases and 2 bases, there was a span of 1 base. Germline CDR1 MGHDK, CDR2 SYGVNS. CDR3 size: 11 residues.

This clonotype appeared many times. The V gene is TRBV5-1, the J gene TRBJ2-7, with D unresolved. The V gene's germline CDR1 is SGHRS and CDR2 YFSETQ. The CDR3 length is 13 residues. Between the trimmed V and J ends, which lost 2 bases and 3 bases, there was a span of 9 bases. CDR3 loop: CASSFLQNYEQYF. The DNA of the CDR3 is TGCGCCAGCAGCTTTTTGCAGAACTACGAGCAGTACTTC.

This clonotype was recorded many times. CDR3 sequence (DNA): TGTGCCAGCAGTTTAATGGGGGTCGCAGATACGCAGTATTTT. This translates into CASSLMGVADTQYF. The V and J genes are TRBV28 and TRBJ2-3; D is perhaps TRBD1 or TRBD2 (5 bases each). The CDR3 spans 14 residues. V was pared by 2 bases and J by 4 bases, with 10 bases between. The germline V gene encodes CDR1 MDHEN and CDR2 SYDVKM.

This clonotype came up many times. The chain employs TRBV6-1 and TRBJ2-7, with D perhaps matching TRBD2 (5 bases). Germline V CDR1 and CDR2: MNHNS, SASEGT. Trimming stripped 8 bases from V and 6 bases from J, with 14 bases between. The CDR3 has 12 residues. Here the CDR3 DNA reads TGTGCCAGCGTCGTCGCGGGTAGCGAGCAGTACTTC. This gives the protein CASVVAGSEQYF.

The V and J genes are TRBV3-1 and TRBJ2-2; 7 bases are shared with TRBD1. The CDR3 has 16 residues. The V gene end was trimmed by 7 bases and the J gene end by 0 bases; junction bases not matched to a gene: 8. In germline, CDR1 is LGHDT, CDR2 YNNKEL (reference sequence). In DNA, the CDR3 is TGTGCCAGCACCCATGGGGGACAGACGAACACCGGGGAGCTGTTTTTT. Protein sequence: CASTHGGQTNTGELFF.

This clonotype was detected ten times or more. The chain has TRBV20-1 and TRBJ1-1; D is unresolved. The ends were cut back, 7 bases at V and 0 bases at J, with 9 bases in the middle. Germline values: CDR1 DFQATT, CDR2 SNEGSKA (reference sequence). The CDR3 extends over 12 amino acids. This CDR3 reads CSDGRLNTEAFF. CDR3 nucleotide sequence: TGCAGTGACGGGAGATTGAACACTGAAGCTTTCTTT.

The sample holds a few counts of this clonotype. The V and J genes are TRBV24-1 and TRBJ2-1; the D gene could be TRBD1 or TRBD2 (5 bases each). The CDR3 runs to 16 residues. Germline CDR1 and CDR2: KGHDR and SFDVKD. Trimming left V 4 bases short and J 9 bases short, with 21 bases between. The CDR3 loop reads CATSDLQPGPNAEQFF. CDR3 nucleotides: TGTGCCACCAGTGACCTTCAACCGGGGCCGAATGCTGAGCAGTTCTTC.

This clonotype occurred many times. The chain carries TRBV7-2 and TRBJ2-7; perhaps TRBD1 as D (5 bases). From germline, CDR1 is SGHTA and CDR2 FQGNSA. Trimming shortened V by 5 bases and J by 2 bases, and 10 bases separated the two germline ends. The length of the CDR3 is 13 residues. The CDR3 DNA follows: TGTGCCAGCAGCGATGGACATACCTACGAGCAGTACTTC. It specifies CASSDGHTYEQYF.

This clonotype was detected many times. V is TRBV7-2 and J is TRBJ2-3; tentatively, D is TRBD2 (5 bases). CDR3 length: 12 residues. CDR1 and CDR2 (germline): SGHTA, FQGNSA. Trimming cost V 6 bases and J 6 bases, with 10 bases left between them. The CDR3 nucleotides read TGTGCCAGCAGTTCCCCGGGGGATACGCAGTATTTT. It is translated as CASSSPGDTQYF.

This clonotype appeared many times. The chain recombines TRBV20-1 with TRBJ2-5; D gene unclear. The CDR3 totals 15 residues. Germline CDR1 is DFQATT and CDR2 is SNEGSKA (reference sequence). The V gene lost 0 bases and the J gene lost 0 bases, with 11 bases spanning the gap. CDR3 amino acids: CSARDIKQNQETQYF. DNA of the CDR3: TGCAGTGCTAGAGATATTAAACAGAACCAAGAGACCCAGTACTTC.

This clonotype has a count of ten or more. The chain employs TRBV12-3 or TRBV12-4 and TRBJ2-5; 7 positions match TRBD2. This CDR3 has 13 residues. V shed 5 bases and J 5 bases; nucleotides not matched to a gene: 5. The CDR3 sequence is CASSQTSHETQYF. CDR3 nucleotide sequence: TGTGCCAGCAGTCAGACTAGCCACGAGACCCAGTACTTC.

The genes are TRBV2 and TRBJ2-4; D is unclear. This CDR3 comprises 16 residues. V was clipped by 6 bases and J by 0 bases, with 15 bases between them. Germline loops: CDR1 SNHLY, CDR2 FYNNEI. CDR3 sequence (DNA): TGTGCCAGCAGGGAATTGTACATAGGAGCCAAAAACATTCAGTACTTC. Residues: CASRELYIGAKNIQYF.

The sample holds many counts of this clonotype. A junction end diverges from the germline sequence, so it may reflect a read error. This chain uses TRBV20-1 with TRBJ2-5; 15 bases agree with TRBD2. CDR1 and CDR2 from the germline V gene are DFQATT and SNEGSKA (reference sequence). The CDR3 is 20 amino acids. CDR3 loop: CSARDPGGTSGRYGGETQYF. CDR3 coding DNA: TGCAGTGCTCGAGACCCGGGGGGGACTAGCGGGAGGTACGGGGGGGAGACCCAGTACTTC.

The chain is built from TRBV6-5 and TRBJ2-7, with no clear D. CDR1 MNHEY and CDR2 SVGAGI come from the germline V gene. Deletions cut 0 bases from V and 4 bases from J, with 19 bases between. The CDR3 has 17 residues. The CDR3 reads CASSYSSGEVSPYEQYF. The CDR3 DNA follows: TGTGCCAGCAGTTACTCCTCTGGGGAAGTATCCCCTTACGAGCAGTACTTC.

This clonotype came up many times. V and J are TRBV6-5 and TRBJ2-7; the D gene could be TRBD1 or TRBD2 (5 bases each). Per germline, CDR1 MNHEY and CDR2 SVGAGI. Trimming removed 2 bases from V and 0 bases from J, with 11 bases in between. This CDR3 is 15 amino acids long. CDR3 DNA: TGTGCCAGCAGTTACGGGGGATCGAGCTCCTACGAGCAGTACTTC. Amino acid sequence: CASSYGGSSSYEQYF.

The sample holds a few counts of this clonotype. This could be a read error, since a much larger clone is one nucleotide away. The CDR3 nucleotides read TGTGCCAGCAGTGAAATAGCGGAAGGACCAGATACGCAGTATTTT. It yields the protein CASSEIAEGPDTQYF. The chain recombines TRBV4-2 with TRBJ2-3, with D possibly matching TRBD2 (6 bases). The V end lost 6 bases, the J end lost 4 bases, and 17 bases lay between the germline ends. The CDR3 extends over 15 amino acids. Germline CDR1 and CDR2: LGHNA and YNFKEQ.

This clonotype was seen only a few times. The V and J genes are TRBV12-5 and TRBJ1-5; TRBD1 agrees at 7 bases. Trimming took 3 bases from V and 2 from J; bases not matched to a gene: 7. The CDR3 length is 16 residues. Germline V gives CDR1 LGHNT, CDR2 FRNRAP. CDR3 loop: CASGFHRGEGNQPQHF. In nucleotides, the CDR3 is TGTGCTAGTGGTTTTCACAGGGGCGAGGGCAATCAGCCCCAGCATTTT.